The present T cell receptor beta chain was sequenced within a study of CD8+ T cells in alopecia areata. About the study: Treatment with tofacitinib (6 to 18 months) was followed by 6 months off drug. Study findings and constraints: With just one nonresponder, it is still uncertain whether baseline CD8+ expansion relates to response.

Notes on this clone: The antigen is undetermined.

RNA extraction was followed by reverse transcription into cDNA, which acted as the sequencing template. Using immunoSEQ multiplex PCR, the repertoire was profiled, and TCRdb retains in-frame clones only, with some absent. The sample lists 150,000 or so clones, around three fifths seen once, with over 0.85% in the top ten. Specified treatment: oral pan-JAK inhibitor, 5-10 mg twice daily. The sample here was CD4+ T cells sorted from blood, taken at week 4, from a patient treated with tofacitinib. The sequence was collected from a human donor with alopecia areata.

CDR3 sequence reads: CAWRAGNLGYTF. In nucleotides, the CDR3 is TGTGCCTGGAGGGCAGGGAACCTAGGCTACACCTTC. The chain uses TRBV30 and TRBJ1-2; D is perhaps TRBD1 (5 bases). The germline gives CDR1 GTSNPN, CDR2 SVGIG (reference sequence). CDR3 size: 12 residues. The V gene lost 3 bases and the J gene lost 8 bases, with 13 bases spanning the gap.